This T cell receptor (beta chain) is from a study of identical twins. Comment on this clonotype: Antigen: not known.

TCRdb recomputed calls from the 5' RACE reads with MiXCR, one row per CDR3 protein. The table has hundreds of thousands of distinct CDR3 sequences, 7% to 7.5% seen once; the top ten hold over 1.5%. Germline assignment: CDR1 DFQATT and CDR2 SNEGSKA (reference sequence). This CDR3 is 14 amino acids long. V gave up 6 bases and J gave up 3 bases; unmatched junction bases: 8. Every sampled donor was Caucasian and healthy. Study outcomes and limitations: Where out-of-frame alpha sequences were twin-shared, they showed excess low generation probability. With abundant cord blood beta clonotypes, insertions were fewer; memory repertoires showed no such pattern.

These data were also reused for a study on yellow fever vaccine responses in identical twins. That work adds: Reportedly, the response of twins' T cells to the vaccine seemed partly convergent, partly personalized.

The sequenced sample was PBMCs. The clonotype was recovered from a young woman in good health. The chain is built from TRBV20-1 and TRBJ1-2; 9 bases line up with TRBD1. CDR3 nucleotide sequence: TGCAGTGCCCGCGGGACAGGGCTGGACTATGGCTACACCTTC. It is translated as CSARGTGLDYGYTF.